These T cell receptor beta chains were read from a single sample in a study of blood T cell repertoires in COVID-19. TCRdb's table, derived via immunoSEQ multiplex PCR, lists solely in-frame clones and lacks some. The data show some 320,000 clones, with about 91% seen just once and approximately 7.2% held by the top ten. Source material: peripheral blood. Receptors originate from a woman younger than 45 who had recovered from COVID-19. Both conserved end residues are part of each CDR3. The D gene is left open where the match is weak. For some rows the clone size is stated as once, few or many, or as a class when expanded; others skip it.

TRBJ2-2 | TRBD1 | many | 13 | TRBV28 | CASSHRGTGELFF | TGTGCCAGCAGCCACAGGGGCACCGGGGAGCTGTTTTTT
TRBJ2-7 | TRBD1 | - | 15 | TRBV2 | CASQLPGTGGNEQYF | TGTGCCAGCCAACTCCCCGGGACAGGGGGTAACGAGCAGTACTTC
TRBJ2-5 | TRBD2 | once | 13 | TRBV29-1 | CSVNSGVGETQYF | TGCAGCGTCAATAGCGGGGTCGGAGAGACCCAGTACTTC
TRBJ1-2 | - | - | 13 | TRBV5-4 | CASSLRGAEGYTF | TGTGCCAGCAGCTTACGGGGGGCGGAAGGCTACACCTTC
TRBJ2-2 | - | few | 13 | TRBV12-5 | CASGRSNTGELFF | TGTGCTAGCGGTCGTTCGAACACCGGGGAGCTGTTTTTT
TRBJ1-1 | - | - | 15 | TRBV6-6 | CASSYSLTGNTEAFF | TGTGCCAGCAGTTACTCGCTGACGGGGAACACTGAAGCTTTCTTT
TRBJ1-3 | TRBD1 | once | 15 | TRBV5-1 | CASSLQTGEGNTIYF | TGCGCCAGCAGCTTACAGACAGGGGAGGGAAACACCATATATTTT
TRBJ2-5 | TRBD2 | - | 18 | TRBV15 | CATSRGAVVAGRKETQYF | TGTGCCACCAGCAGAGGGGCTGTAGTAGCGGGGCGCAAAGAGACCCAGTACTTC
TRBJ2-7 | TRBD1 | - | 14 | TRBV11-2 | CASSSPGQFYEQYF | TGTGCCAGCAGCTCCCCGGGACAGTTCTACGAGCAGTACTTC
TRBJ2-7 | - | once | 12 | TRBV28 | CASSPSRGEQYF | TGTGCCAGCAGCCCATCAAGAGGCGAGCAGTACTTC
TRBJ1-4 | - | - | 14 | TRBV5-1 | CASSPGATGEKLFF | TGCGCCAGCAGCCCAGGGGCGACGGGCGAAAAACTGTTTTTT
TRBJ1-5 | - | once | 17 | TRBV24-1 | CATSDLGQGRDNQPQHF | TGTGCCACCAGTGATTTGGGGCAGGGAAGGGACAATCAGCCCCAGCATTTT
TRBJ2-3 | - | - | 12 | TRBV29-1 | CSVLQGADTQYF | TGCAGCGTTCTACAGGGCGCAGATACGCAGTATTTT
TRBJ1-3 | - | few | 16 | TRBV5-1 | CASSLDRYISGNTIYF | TGCGCCAGCAGCTTGGACAGGTACATCTCTGGAAACACCATATATTTT
TRBJ2-1 | TRBD2 | once | 17 | TRBV24-1 | CATSEGTSRSSYNEQFF | TGTGCCACCAGTGAGGGGACTAGCCGGAGCTCCTACAATGAGCAGTTCTTC
TRBJ2-5 | - | - | 18 | TRBV5-4 | CASTPRGPLKAFQETQYF | TGTGCCAGCACCCCCCGAGGGCCATTAAAGGCCTTCCAAGAGACCCAGTACTTC
TRBJ2-2 | - | - | 15 | TRBV6-6 | CASTIPDRNTGELFF | TGTGCCAGCACCATACCCGACAGGAACACCGGGGAGCTGTTTTTT
TRBJ1-2 | - | few | 15 | TRBV11-2 | CASSEARNRNYGYTF | TGTGCCAGCAGCGAAGCCAGGAACCGGAACTATGGCTACACCTTC
TRBJ2-3 | TRBD2 | - | 16 | TRBV5-1 | CASSLEAGFWADTQYF | TGCGCCAGCAGCCTAGAAGCGGGGTTCTGGGCAGATACGCAGTATTTT
TRBJ2-5 | TRBD1 | - | 16 | TRBV23-1 | CASSEHPDRGRETQYF | TGCGCCAGCAGTGAACACCCGGACAGGGGGCGAGAGACCCAGTACTTC
TRBJ1-1 | - | - | 12 | TRBV3-1/TRBV3-2 | CASSPRGTEAFF | TGTGCCAGCAGCCCCCGGGGGACTGAAGCTTTCTTT
TRBJ2-1 | - | once | 15 | TRBV7-6 | CASTPYPGVYNEQFF | TGTGCCAGCACCCCTTACCCGGGAGTGTACAATGAGCAGTTCTTC
TRBJ2-5 | TRBD2 | - | 15 | TRBV5-1 | CASSLGLAFEKTQYF | TGCGCCAGCAGCTTGGGACTAGCGTTCGAAAAGACCCAGTACTTC
TRBJ1-1 | - | - | 17 | TRBV10-3 | CAISERPLGGVGTEAFF | TGTGCCATCAGTGAGCGACCCCTGGGGGGGGTGGGCACTGAAGCTTTCTTT
TRBJ1-1 | - | - | 12 | TRBV5-1 | CASSLDTGQAFF | TGCGCCAGCAGCTTGGATACAGGGCAAGCTTTCTTT
TRBJ1-4 | TRBD1 | - | 14 | TRBV19 | CASSTGTGGRKLFF | TGTGCCAGTAGCACCGGGACAGGGGGCAGAAAACTGTTTTTT
TRBJ1-6 | - | - | 15 | TRBV7-9 | CASSLMAGENSPLHF | TGTGCCAGCAGCTTAATGGCAGGGGAAAATTCACCCCTCCACTTT
TRBJ1-1 | - | - | 14 | TRBV6-5 | CASRPPTLNTEAFF | TGTGCCAGCAGGCCCCCGACACTTAACACTGAAGCTTTCTTT
TRBJ1-5 | TRBD1 | once | 14 | TRBV3-1/TRBV3-2 | CASSSSYRGQPQHF | TGTGCCAGCAGTTCTAGTTACAGGGGACAGCCCCAGCATTTT
TRBJ2-7 | TRBD1 | few | 15 | TRBV19 | CASHPRTGPPYEQYF | TGTGCCAGTCACCCCCGGACAGGCCCTCCCTACGAGCAGTACTTC
TRBJ2-7 | - | - | 11 | TRBV5-1 | CASSLGGEQYF | TGCGCCAGCAGCTTGGGAGGCGAGCAGTACTTC
TRBJ1-1 | - | once | 12 | TRBV15 | CATSSIGNEAFF | TGTGCCACCAGCAGTATCGGGAATGAAGCTTTCTTT
TRBJ2-7 | - | - | 13 | TRBV12-3/TRBV12-4 | CASSFSGPHEQYF | TGTGCCAGCAGTTTTTCAGGGCCCCACGAGCAGTACTTC
TRBJ2-7 | TRBD1 | - | 14 | TRBV10-3 | CAIRRGQGTYEQYF | TGTGCCATCAGGAGGGGACAGGGAACCTACGAGCAGTACTTC
TRBJ2-1 | TRBD1 | - | 18 | TRBV7-6 | CASSARRGLSSSYNEQFF | TGTGCCAGCAGCGCGCGTAGGGGGCTTTCCAGCTCCTACAATGAGCAGTTCTTC